This TCR beta chain was observed in a study of early T cells in non-severe SARS-CoV-2 infection. Trimming left V 1 base short and J 1 base short, with 10 bases between. The germline gives CDR1 LNHNV, CDR2 YYDKDF (reference sequence). This CDR3 contains 16 residues. This clonotype turned up a few times. In TCRdb, the 5' RACE reads were re-called with MiXCR into one record per CDR3 protein. Of more than 55,000 distinct CDR3 sequences listed, about an eighth are singletons. V gene TRBV15 combines with J gene TRBJ2-2; D is possibly TRBD1 (5 bases). This clonotype originated in an adult who was a healthcare worker with PCR-confirmed SARS-CoV-2 infection or an uninfected control (not recorded which). The sequenced sample consisted of whole blood. The CDR3 spells CATSRGQTVNTGELFF. DNA of the CDR3: TGTGCCACCAGCAGAGGCCAGACAGTGAACACCGGGGAGCTGTTTTTT.